This T cell receptor beta chain is from a study of post-analysis software for immune sequencing data. Overall study context: The patients showed relapsing-remitting, secondary progressive and progressive-relapsing multiple sclerosis courses.

As regards this clonotype: The antigen remains undetermined.

The TCR beta cDNA libraries carried unique molecular identifiers. Approximately 450,000 cDNA molecules were recovered from an input of about 0.9 to 10 million T cells. TCRdb re-analysed the PCR reads in MiXCR, keeping a single row per CDR3 protein. In the table there are a few hundred thousand distinct CDR3 sequences, 30% to 45% of which are singletons. The CDR3 spans 19 residues. Trimming removed 0 bases from V and 4 bases from J, with 22 bases in between. CDR1 and CDR2 from the germline V gene are SGHNT and YENEEA. Regarding the study as a whole: A few TRBV segments appeared more often in patients than in controls, and TRBV5-6, TRBV5-1 and TRBV20-1 were among these. There was significantly lower normalized Chao1 diversity in multiple sclerosis patients than in controls. Same-batch samples co-clustered strongly by F measure.

The sample was blood. This chain connects TRBV11-3 to TRBJ2-1, with D possibly matching TRBD2 (6 bases). The sequence was collected from a girl aged 2-10 years with multiple sclerosis. Here the CDR3 reads CASSLEGTSTLGVYNEQFF. The CDR3 DNA sequence: TGTGCCAGCAGCTTAGAGGGGACTTCCACCCTGGGGGTTTACAATGAGCAGTTCTTC.